The clone carrying this TCR beta chain was picked up a small number of times. This CDR3 contains 15 residues. Germline V CDR1 and CDR2: MRHNA, SNTAGT. V gave up 6 bases and J gave up 6 bases, with 17 bases separating them. The sample belongs to a study of blood T cell repertoires in COVID-19. This table comes from immunoSEQ multiplex PCR, and its TCRdb copy is limited to in-frame clones, with some not included. There are around 260,000 clones in the sample; 86% occur only once, and roughly 1.9% lies in the top ten. Sample: peripheral blood. The clonotype comes from a man under 40 with active or convalescent COVID-19. The chain links TRBV6-4 to TRBJ2-2, with D perhaps TRBD2 (6 bases). CDR3 sequence (DNA): TGTGCCAGCAGAGAGCTCGCCGGGGGTCCCGGGGAGCTGTTTTTT. This codes for CASRELAGGPGELFF.